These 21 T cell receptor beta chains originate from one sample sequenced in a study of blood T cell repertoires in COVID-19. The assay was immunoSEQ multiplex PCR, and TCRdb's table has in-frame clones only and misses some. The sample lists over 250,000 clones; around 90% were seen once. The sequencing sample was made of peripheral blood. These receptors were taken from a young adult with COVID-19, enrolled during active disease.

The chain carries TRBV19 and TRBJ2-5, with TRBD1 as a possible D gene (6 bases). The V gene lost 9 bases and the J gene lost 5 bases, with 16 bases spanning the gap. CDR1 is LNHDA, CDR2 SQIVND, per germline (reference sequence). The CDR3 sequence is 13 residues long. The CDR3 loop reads CASGTYLGETQYF. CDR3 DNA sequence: TGTGCCAGCGGGACATACCTTGGGGAGACCCAGTACTTC.

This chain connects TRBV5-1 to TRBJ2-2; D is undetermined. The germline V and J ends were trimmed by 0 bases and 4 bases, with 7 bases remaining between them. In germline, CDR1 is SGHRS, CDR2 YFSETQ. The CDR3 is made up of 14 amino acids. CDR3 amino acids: CASSLGQATGELFF. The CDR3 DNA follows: TGCGCCAGCAGCTTGGGCCAGGCCACCGGGGAGCTGTTTTTT.

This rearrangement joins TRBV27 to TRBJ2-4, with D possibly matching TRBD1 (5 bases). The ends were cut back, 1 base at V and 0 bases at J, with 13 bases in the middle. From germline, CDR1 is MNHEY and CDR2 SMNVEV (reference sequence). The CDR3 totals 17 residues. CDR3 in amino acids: CASSLLTAGEAKNIQYF. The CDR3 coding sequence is TGTGCCAGCAGTTTATTGACAGCTGGAGAAGCCAAAAACATTCAGTACTTC.

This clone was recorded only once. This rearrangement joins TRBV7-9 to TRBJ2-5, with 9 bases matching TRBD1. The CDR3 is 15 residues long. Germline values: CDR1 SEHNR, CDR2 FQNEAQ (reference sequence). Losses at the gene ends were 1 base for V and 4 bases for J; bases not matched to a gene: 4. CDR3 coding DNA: TGTGCCAGCAGCTTAGAGGGACAGGGCCGAGAGACCCAGTACTTC. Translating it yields CASSLEGQGRETQYF. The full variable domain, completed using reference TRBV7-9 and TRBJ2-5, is DTGVSQNPRHKITKRGQNVTFRCDPISEHNRLYWYRQTLGQGPEFLTYFQNEAQLEKSRLLSDRFSAERPKGSFSTLEIQRTEQGDSAMYLCASSLEGQGRETQYFGPGTRLLVL.

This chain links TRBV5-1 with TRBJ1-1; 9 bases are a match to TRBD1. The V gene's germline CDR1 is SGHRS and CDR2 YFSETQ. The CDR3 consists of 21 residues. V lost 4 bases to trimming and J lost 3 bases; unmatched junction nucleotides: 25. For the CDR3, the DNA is TGCGCCAGCAGCAGAACCCCAACCGGGACAGGGACCCTTCGATCCGACACTGAAGCTTTCTTT. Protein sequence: CASSRTPTGTGTLRSDTEAFF.

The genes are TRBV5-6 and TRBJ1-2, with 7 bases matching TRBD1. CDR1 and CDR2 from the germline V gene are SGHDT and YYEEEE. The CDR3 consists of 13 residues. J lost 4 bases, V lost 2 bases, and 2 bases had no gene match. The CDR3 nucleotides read TGTGCCAGCAGCTTCGGACAGGTCTATGGCTACACCTTC. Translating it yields CASSFGQVYGYTF.

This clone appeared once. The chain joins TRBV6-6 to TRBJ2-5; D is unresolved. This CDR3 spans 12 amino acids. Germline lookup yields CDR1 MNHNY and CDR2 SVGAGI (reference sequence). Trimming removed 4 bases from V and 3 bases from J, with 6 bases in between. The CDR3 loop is CASSFAKETQYF. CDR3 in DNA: TGTGCCAGCAGTTTTGCGAAAGAGACCCAGTACTTC.

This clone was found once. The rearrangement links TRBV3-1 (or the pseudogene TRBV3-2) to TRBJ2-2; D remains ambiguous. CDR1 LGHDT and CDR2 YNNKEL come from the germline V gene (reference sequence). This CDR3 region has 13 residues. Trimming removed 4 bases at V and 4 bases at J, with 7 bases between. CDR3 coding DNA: TGTGCCAGCAGCCGCCACATCACCGGGGAGCTGTTTTTT. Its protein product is CASSRHITGELFF.

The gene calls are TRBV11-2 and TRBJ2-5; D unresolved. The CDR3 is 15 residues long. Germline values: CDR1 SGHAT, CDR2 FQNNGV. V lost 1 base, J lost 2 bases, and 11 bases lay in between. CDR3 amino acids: CASSLGEWAQETQYF. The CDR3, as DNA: TGTGCCAGCAGCTTAGGCGAATGGGCTCAAGAGACCCAGTACTTC.

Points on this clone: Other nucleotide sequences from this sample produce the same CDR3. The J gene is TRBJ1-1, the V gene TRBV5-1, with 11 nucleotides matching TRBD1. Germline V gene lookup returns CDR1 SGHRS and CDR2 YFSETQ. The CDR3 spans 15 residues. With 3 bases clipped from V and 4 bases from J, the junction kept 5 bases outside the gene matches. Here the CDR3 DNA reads TGCGCCAGCAGCTCGGGACAGGGGGTCATCACTGAAGCTTTCTTT. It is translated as CASSSGQGVITEAFF.

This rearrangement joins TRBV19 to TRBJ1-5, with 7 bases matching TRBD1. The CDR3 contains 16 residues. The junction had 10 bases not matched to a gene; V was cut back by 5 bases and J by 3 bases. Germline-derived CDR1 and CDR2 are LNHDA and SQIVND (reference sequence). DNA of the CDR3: TGTGCCAGTAGTGGGCCAGGGGGTAATATCAATCAGCCCCAGCATTTT. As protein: CASSGPGGNINQPQHF.

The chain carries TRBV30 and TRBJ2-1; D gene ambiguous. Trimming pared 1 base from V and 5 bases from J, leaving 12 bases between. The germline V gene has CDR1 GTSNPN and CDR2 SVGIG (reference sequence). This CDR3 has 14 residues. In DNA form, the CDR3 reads TGTGCCTGGAGTGCTCTGGGCCTAAACAATGAGCAGTTCTTC. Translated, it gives CAWSALGLNNEQFF.

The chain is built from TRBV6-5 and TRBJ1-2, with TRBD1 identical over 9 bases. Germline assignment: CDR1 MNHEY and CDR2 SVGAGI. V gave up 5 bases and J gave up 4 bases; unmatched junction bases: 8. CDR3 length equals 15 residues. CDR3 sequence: CASSTRQGDPYGYTF. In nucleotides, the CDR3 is TGTGCCAGCAGTACTCGACAGGGGGACCCCTATGGCTACACCTTC.

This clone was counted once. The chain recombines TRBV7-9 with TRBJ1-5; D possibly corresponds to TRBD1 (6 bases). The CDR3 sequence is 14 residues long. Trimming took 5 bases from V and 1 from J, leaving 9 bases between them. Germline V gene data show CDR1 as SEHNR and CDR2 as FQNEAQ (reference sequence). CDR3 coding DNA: TGTGCCAGCAGCCGACAGGACAGCAATCAGCCCCAGCATTTT. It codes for CASSRQDSNQPQHF.

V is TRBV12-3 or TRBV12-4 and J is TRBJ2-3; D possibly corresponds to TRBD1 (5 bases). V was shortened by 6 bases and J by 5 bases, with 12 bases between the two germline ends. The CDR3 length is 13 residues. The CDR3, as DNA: TGTGCCAGCAGCCCTACAGGAGTAGATACGCAGTATTTT. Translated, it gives CASSPTGVDTQYF.

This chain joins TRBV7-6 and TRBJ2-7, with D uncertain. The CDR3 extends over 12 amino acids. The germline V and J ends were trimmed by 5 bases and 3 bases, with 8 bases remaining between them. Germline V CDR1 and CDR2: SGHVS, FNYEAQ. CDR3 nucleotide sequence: TGTGCCAGCAGCCAGATGAACTACGAGCAGTACTTC. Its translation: CASSQMNYEQYF.

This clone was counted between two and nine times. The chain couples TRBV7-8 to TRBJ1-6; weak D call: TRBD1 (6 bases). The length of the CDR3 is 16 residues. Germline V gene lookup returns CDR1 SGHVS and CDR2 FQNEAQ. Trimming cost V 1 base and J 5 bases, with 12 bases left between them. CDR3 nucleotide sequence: TGTGCCAGCAGCTTAGACCGACAGGAGAATAATTCACCCCTCCACTTT. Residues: CASSLDRQENNSPLHF. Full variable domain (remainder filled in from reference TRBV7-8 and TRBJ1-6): GAGVSQSPRYKVAKRGQDVALRCDPISGHVSLFWYQQALGQGPEFLTYFQNEAQLDKSGLPSDRFFAERPEGSVSTLKIQRTQQEDSAVYLCASSLDRQENNSPLHFGNGTRLTVT.

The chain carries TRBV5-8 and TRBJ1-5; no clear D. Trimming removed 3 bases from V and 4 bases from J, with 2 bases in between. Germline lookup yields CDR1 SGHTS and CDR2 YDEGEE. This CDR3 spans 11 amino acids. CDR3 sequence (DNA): TGTGCCAGCAGCTCTAATCAGCCCCAGCATTTT. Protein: CASSSNQPQHF.

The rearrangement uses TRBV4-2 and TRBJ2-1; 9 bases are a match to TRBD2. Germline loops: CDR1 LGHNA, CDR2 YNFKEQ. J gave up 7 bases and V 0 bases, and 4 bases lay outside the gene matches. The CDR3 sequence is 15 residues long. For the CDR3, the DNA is TGTGCCAGCAGCCAAGAGAGCGGGAGGAAGAATGAGCAGTTCTTC. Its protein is CASSQESGRKNEQFF.

Written as DNA, the CDR3 is TGTGCCACACAAACCCGAGACAGGGTCAATGAGCAGTTCTTC. Translation gives CATQTRDRVNEQFF. V is TRBV6-5 and J is TRBJ2-1; 7 positions match TRBD1. The CDR3 totals 14 residues. In germline, CDR1 is MNHEY, CDR2 SVGAGI. Losses at the gene ends were 10 bases for V and 6 bases for J; bases not matched to a gene: 12.

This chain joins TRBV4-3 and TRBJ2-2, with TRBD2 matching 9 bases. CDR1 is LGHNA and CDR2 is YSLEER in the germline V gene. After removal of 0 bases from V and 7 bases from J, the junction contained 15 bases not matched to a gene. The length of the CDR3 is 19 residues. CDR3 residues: CASSQDTSWLAGRGGELFF. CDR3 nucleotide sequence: TGCGCCAGCAGCCAAGATACGTCGTGGCTAGCGGGGCGCGGCGGGGAGCTGTTTTTT.